These 17 T cell receptor beta chains were all obtained from the same sample, sequenced in a study of blood T cell repertoires in COVID-19 (dated by TCRdb to 2020 to 2021). Receptor libraries were prepared by the immunoSEQ multiplex PCR assay. Imported from immuneACCESS, the table was reduced by TCRdb to in-frame sequences with V and J called. These copies leave out some clones; in studies compared against another copy, an unresolved V gene accounts for under half, and the cause of the remainder is not known. The sample includes fewer than 450,000 clones, with 70% to 90% observed a single time. The ten largest clones take up 2% to 2.5% of the sample. The sample was PBMCs or T cells enriched from blood (not recorded which). The origin of the receptors is a woman between 40 and 50 years old with acute COVID-19.

The V and J genes are TRBV7-5 and TRBJ1-6; the table names TRBD1, a call not compared with the DNA. TRBV7-5 is an annotated pseudogene. The CDR3 covers 16 residues. CDR3 loop: CARSPAGLSYNSPLHF. The CDR3, as DNA: TGTGCCAGAAGCCCCGCTGGCCTCTCCTATAATTCACCCCTCCACTTT.

The chain couples TRBV5-1 to TRBJ2-5, with 10 nucleotides matching TRBD2. CDR1 and CDR2 from the germline V gene are SGHRS and YFSETQ. V trimming: 0 bases; J trimming: 6 bases; junction bases outside the gene matches: 5. This CDR3 region has 15 residues. The DNA for the CDR3 is TGCGCCAGCAGCTTGGTACTAGCGGGGCCCAAGACCCAGTACTTC. Amino acids: CASSLVLAGPKTQYF.

The rearrangement joins TRBV2 to TRBJ2-1; 14 nucleotides agree with TRBD2. This CDR3 comprises 16 residues. Germline CDR1 is SNHLY and CDR2 is FYNNEI. The trim removed 9 bases at V and 10 bases at J, leaving 14 bases unmatched. This chain's CDR3 is CARANFLGLAGDEQFF. Here the CDR3 DNA reads TGTGCCAGGGCAAACTTTCTGGGACTAGCGGGGGACGAGCAGTTCTTC.

This chain links TRBV19 with TRBJ1-5; D ambiguous. The CDR3 is 15 residues long. V lost 5 bases and J lost 3, with 14 bases in between. CDR1 and CDR2 from the germline V gene are LNHDA and SQIVND (reference sequence). The CDR3 nucleotides are TGTGCCAGTAGTGCAGACTTGGAATCCAATCAGCCCCAGCATTTT. It specifies CASSADLESNQPQHF.

The chain employs TRBV24-1 and TRBJ1-5; D remains ambiguous. Germline CDR1 is KGHDR and CDR2 is SFDVKD. V dropped 5 bases and J dropped 7 bases, with 5 bases sitting between them. The CDR3 is 11 residues long. CDR3 nucleotides: TGTGCCACCAGTGCGCAGCAGCCCCAGCATTTT. As protein: CATSAQQPQHF.

J is TRBJ2-2 and V is TRBV24-1, with D maybe TRBD2 (5 bases). Trimming removed 9 bases at V and 1 base at J, with 14 bases between. CDR1 and CDR2 from the germline V gene are KGHDR and SFDVKD. The CDR3 length is 15 residues. The CDR3: CATRSGVGNTGELFF. CDR3 nucleotides: TGTGCCACCCGATCCGGGGTGGGGAACACCGGGGAGCTGTTTTTT.

Notes on this clone: This sample includes further DNA sequences coding for the same CDR3. The chain's CDR3 is CASSFSGEETQYF. CDR3 sequence (DNA): TGTGCCAGCAGCTTCTCAGGGGAAGAGACCCAGTACTTC. The chain has TRBV11-3 and TRBJ2-5, with TRBD1 as a possible D gene (6 bases). CDR1 is SGHNT, CDR2 YENEEA, per germline. The CDR3 has 13 amino acids. V lost 3 bases, J lost 3 bases, and 8 bases lay in between.

This chain joins TRBV19 and TRBJ1-1; weak D call: TRBD1 (5 bases). Trimming took 7 bases from V and 1 from J, leaving 22 bases between them. Germline V gene data show CDR1 as LNHDA and CDR2 as SQIVND (reference sequence). CDR3 length: 17 residues. The CDR3 bases are TGTGCCAGTACCAGACAGACCCAACCAACTTGGAACACTGAAGCTTTCTTT. The encoded protein is CASTRQTQPTWNTEAFF.

V and J are TRBV15 and TRBJ1-5; no clear D gene. Trimming pared 3 bases from V and 3 bases from J, leaving 12 bases between. The CDR3 is made up of 15 amino acids. CDR1 LNHNV and CDR2 YYDKDF come from the germline V gene (reference sequence). CDR3 in amino acids: CATSSVGLSNQPQHF. The CDR3 nucleotides read TGTGCCACCAGCAGTGTTGGCCTCTCCAATCAGCCCCAGCATTTT.

This clone was seen more than once but under ten times. The chain employs TRBV19 and TRBJ1-1; D perhaps matches TRBD1 (6 bases). CDR1 and CDR2 from the germline V gene are LNHDA and SQIVND (reference sequence). CDR3 length: 14 residues. The V gene lost 6 bases and the J gene lost 0 bases, with 11 bases spanning the gap. The CDR3 spells CASRPQGLNTEAFF. Written as DNA, the CDR3 is TGTGCCAGTAGACCCCAGGGGTTGAACACTGAAGCTTTCTTT.

The chain recombines TRBV2 with TRBJ2-5, with 12 positions matching TRBD1. Looked up from germline, CDR1 is SNHLY and CDR2 is FYNNEI. Trimming took 6 bases from V and 6 from J; bases not matched to a gene: 8. The CDR3 length is 15 residues. The CDR3 reads CASRTGTGGLKTQYF. CDR3 nucleotides: TGTGCCAGCAGGACCGGGACAGGGGGCTTAAAGACCCAGTACTTC.

The CDR3 DNA is TGTGCCAGCGAAAACGGTGCCGGGGGTACGCAGTATTTT. Its translation is CASENGAGGTQYF. V gene TRBV6-5 combines with J gene TRBJ2-3; TRBD2 might be the D (6 bases). This CDR3 has 13 amino acids. The ends were cut back, 8 bases at V and 8 bases at J, with 17 bases in the middle. CDR1 MNHEY and CDR2 SVGAGI come from the germline V gene.

This sequence joins TRBV2 and TRBJ1-5; D unresolved. Looked up from germline, CDR1 is SNHLY and CDR2 is FYNNEI. This CDR3 comprises 14 residues. Trimming left V 1 base short and J 4 bases short, with 8 bases between. CDR3 sequence reads: CASSEGTRNQPQHF. DNA for the CDR3: TGTGCCAGCAGTGAAGGGACTAGGAATCAGCCCCAGCATTTT.

The V gene is TRBV15, the J gene TRBJ2-1; 9 nucleotides line up with TRBD2. Germline V gene lookup returns CDR1 LNHNV and CDR2 YYDKDF (reference sequence). The length of the CDR3 is 13 residues. J lost 10 bases, V lost 4 bases, and 5 bases had no gene match. CDR3 sequence (DNA): TGTGCCACCAGCAAAGCGGGGGGTCGGGAGCAGTTCTTC. Amino acids: CATSKAGGREQFF.

The V gene is TRBV5-1, the J gene TRBJ2-1; possible D gene TRBD1, 8 bases. CDR1 is SGHRS, CDR2 YFSETQ, per germline. The CDR3 consists of 16 residues. V lost 1 base to trimming and J lost 5 bases, with 16 bases between them. CDR3 bases: TGCGCCAGCAGCTTGCTGAGCGGGACAGGCGACAATGAGCAGTTCTTC. Translating gives CASSLLSGTGDNEQFF.

CDR3 amino acids: CASSVTGEAFF. The DNA for the CDR3 is TGTGCCAGCAGTGTCACAGGTGAAGCTTTCTTT. The rearrangement joins TRBV12-3 or TRBV12-4 to TRBJ1-1, with a tentative D call TRBD1 (5 bases). The V end was cut by 5 bases, the J end by 7 bases, with 8 bases between. The CDR3 is made up of 11 amino acids.

This chain connects TRBV7-8 to TRBJ2-7; the D gene is possibly TRBD1 (5 bases). The CDR3 covers 15 residues. The ends were cut back, 1 base at V and 2 bases at J, with 12 bases in the middle. The germline V gene encodes CDR1 SGHVS and CDR2 FQNEAQ. CDR3 protein: CASSLGQGKPYEQYF. Written as DNA, the CDR3 is TGTGCCAGCAGCTTAGGGCAGGGAAAGCCCTACGAGCAGTACTTC.